Detailed here is one T cell receptor beta chain. This specimen comes from a study of shared clonotypes between healthy human individuals. Profiling relied on immunoSEQ multiplex PCR, and the TCRdb table lists in-frame clones only, not all of them. The sample contains over 2 million clones, roughly 95% of which appear only once. The CDR3 extends over 15 amino acids. After removal of 4 bases from V and 5 bases from J, the junction contained 3 bases not matched to a gene. Per the germline V gene, CDR1 is LNHDA and CDR2 is SQIVND (reference sequence). The sequencing input was naive CD4+ T cells sorted from blood. The subset was: CD45RA+ positively selected. V usage is TRBV19 and J usage is TRBJ1-6, with 9 bases fitting TRBD1. This clonotype was sampled from a man aged 18 to 29 in good health. The CDR3 sequence: CASSTWTGDNSPLHF. The CDR3 DNA sequence: TGTGCCAGTAGTACCTGGACAGGGGATAATTCACCCCTCCACTTT.